This T cell receptor beta chain was profiled in a study of cytomegalovirus exposure and HLA in healthy donors. Germline CDR1 LNHNV, CDR2 YYDKDF (reference sequence). This CDR3 has 15 residues. V was cut by 1 base and J by 4 bases, with 11 bases left in between. Details on this clone: The target antigen is unknown.

PCR employed 60 Vbeta and 13 Jbeta primers. The data were produced by immunoSEQ multiplex PCR, yet TCRdb's version contains in-frame clones alone and is incomplete. The sample lists approximately 100,000 clones, about 70% seen once, with 2% to 2.5% in the top ten. The study's findings and limits: In a later analysis, approximately 15,000 TCR beta sequences were associated with HLA alleles at 0.05 false discovery rate. The classifier was said to identify cytomegalovirus status with high specificity and sensitivity. The authors confirmed in vitro that three CMV-associated chains were specific for CMV antigens.

The sequence was obtained from a human donor in good health. The chain carries TRBV15 and TRBJ1-5; D is unclear. The sequenced sample consisted of PBMCs. CDR3 DNA sequence: TGTGCCACCAGCAGAGTGGGCTCGGGGAATCAGCCCCAGCATTTT. Translated: CATSRVGSGNQPQHF.